The next 14 T cell receptor beta chains were all read from a single sample in a study of beta chain features in type 1 diabetes. cDNA synthesis used the whole RNA isolate, giving expressed TCRB sequences. The assay was immunoSEQ multiplex PCR, and TCRdb's table has in-frame clones only and misses some. The table has about 220,000 clones, roughly a tenth seen once; the top ten hold roughly 1.4%. Sample: central memory CD4+ T cells from blood. The receptor source for this set is a man aged 18 to 29 in good health.

The rearrangement links TRBV5-1 to TRBJ2-7; 8 nucleotides line up with TRBD2. The CDR3 has 14 residues. Per the germline V gene, CDR1 is SGHRS and CDR2 is YFSETQ. V lost 2 bases, J lost 6 bases, and 7 bases stayed unmatched. CDR3 sequence (DNA): TGCGCCAGCAGCTTAGCGGGAGATCAATTCGAGCAGTACTTC. Translating it yields CASSLAGDQFEQYF.

This clone occurred a few times. The J gene is TRBJ2-7, the V gene TRBV29-1; 9 bases match TRBD1. The germline CDR1 and CDR2 sequences are SQVTM and ANQGSEA. Germline trimming cut 7 bases from V and 1 base from J; bases unmatched to any gene: 2. The CDR3 has 12 residues. In nucleotides, the CDR3 is TGCAGCGGGACAGGGGATTCCTACGAGCAGTACTTC. The encoded protein is CSGTGDSYEQYF.

This chain uses TRBV6-1 with TRBJ2-7; D gene unclear. Germline CDR1 reads MNHNS; CDR2 reads SASEGT. V gave up 8 bases and J gave up 5 bases, with 16 bases separating them. The CDR3 loop spans 13 amino acids. The CDR3 sequence: CASSGPLVDEQYF. In DNA, the CDR3 is TGTGCCAGCTCAGGACCGCTGGTCGACGAGCAGTACTTC.

This clone was counted a few times. The CDR3 region has the DNA TGCGCCAGCAGTGACAGGGTAGGCACAGATACGCAGTATTTT. This sequence encodes CASSDRVGTDTQYF. This sequence joins TRBV10-2 and TRBJ2-3, with D perhaps matching TRBD1 (5 bases). This CDR3 spans 14 amino acids. Germline V gene sequence: CDR1 WSHSY, CDR2 SAAADI. V was clipped by 3 bases and J by 1 base, with 8 bases between them.

This clone occurred a few times. The CDR3 DNA reads TGCGCCAGCAGCCAAGTAGGAGGACAGGGCTATCAGCCCCAGCATTTT. This encodes CASSQVGGQGYQPQHF. The chain has TRBV4-1 and TRBJ1-5, with 8 bases aligning to TRBD1. V was pared by 1 base and J by 5 bases, with 7 bases of the junction left unmatched. CDR1 MGHRA and CDR2 YSYEKL come from the germline V gene. The CDR3 covers 16 residues.

Regarding this clone: At the DNA level, this CDR3 is encoded by other sequences in the same sample as well. The chain has TRBV29-1 and TRBJ2-3; TRBD1 agrees at 7 bases. Trimming at V came to 7 bases and at J to 1 base, leaving 5 bases not matched to a gene. The CDR3 loop spans 13 amino acids. CDR1 is SQVTM, CDR2 ANQGSEA, per germline. The DNA for the CDR3 is TGCAGCGCCAGACAGGGAGGCACAGATACGCAGTATTTT. This translates into CSARQGGTDTQYF.

This clone was observed a handful of times. Just one base apart from a much larger clone, this may be a read error. The chain employs TRBV5-1 and TRBJ2-3; TRBD2 agrees at 8 bases. The CDR3 is 14 amino acids. Germline V CDR1 and CDR2: SGHRS, YFSETQ. With V trimmed by 4 bases and J by 1 base, 2 bases remained unmatched. CDR3 DNA: TGCGCCAGCAGCGTGACTAGCGGCACAGATACGCAGTATTTT. Translated: CASSVTSGTDTQYF.

This clone showed up many times. This chain joins TRBV7-3 and TRBJ2-3; the D gene is possibly TRBD2 (5 bases). CDR3 length equals 16 residues. Germline V gene lookup returns CDR1 SGHTA and CDR2 FQGTGA. Trimming stripped 4 bases from V and 4 bases from J, with 18 bases between. CDR3 protein: CASSWGFSGIADTQYF. CDR3 bases: TGTGCCAGCAGCTGGGGTTTTTCCGGGATTGCAGATACGCAGTATTTT.

The chain couples TRBV4-1 to TRBJ2-2, with D unresolved. CDR3 size: 17 residues. V lost 1 base and J 8 bases, leaving 20 bases between the germline ends. Per the germline V gene, CDR1 is MGHRA and CDR2 is YSYEKL. CDR3 DNA sequence: TGCGCCAGCAGCCAAGTATTCGTGCAGGCTCCCGAAGGGGAGCTGTTTTTT. Translation: CASSQVFVQAPEGELFF.

The chain couples TRBV10-3 to TRBJ2-5; 8 bases are a match to TRBD1. CDR3 length: 14 residues. CDR1 and CDR2 (germline): ENHRY, SYGVKD. V shed 4 bases, J shed 5 bases, and the junction held 6 bases outside the gene matches. This CDR3 is CAISATGGRETQYF. DNA of the CDR3: TGTGCCATCAGTGCCACAGGGGGGCGGGAGACCCAGTACTTC.

The sample holds many counts of this clone. V and J are TRBV29-1 and TRBJ2-1; unclear D gene. This CDR3 comprises 11 residues. V was pared by 5 bases and J by 9 bases, with 11 bases between. Germline V CDR1 and CDR2: SQVTM, ANQGSEA. CDR3 region: CSVSHWGEQFF. CDR3 nucleotide sequence: TGCAGCGTTTCCCACTGGGGTGAGCAGTTCTTC.

This clone was seen more than once but under ten times. The chain joins TRBV15 to TRBJ1-2, with 7 bases lining up with TRBD1. This CDR3 is built from 14 residues. The germline CDR1 and CDR2 sequences are LNHNV and YYDKDF (reference sequence). V shed 5 bases, J shed 3 bases, and the junction held 6 bases outside the gene matches. The CDR3 sequence is CATSETGRDYGYTF. For the CDR3, the DNA is TGTGCCACCAGCGAGACAGGGCGAGACTATGGCTACACCTTC.

At least ten counts were recorded for this clone. The CDR3 bases are TGTGCCAGCAGTTACTCTACAGGGTCCGGCGGGGAGCTGTTTTTT. It yields the protein CASSYSTGSGGELFF. The rearrangement uses TRBV6-5 and TRBJ2-2; D may be TRBD1 (6 bases). This CDR3 spans 15 amino acids. V gave up 0 bases and J gave up 7 bases, with 12 bases separating them. Germline V CDR1 and CDR2: MNHEY, SVGAGI.

In this sample, this clone turned up many times. The chain carries TRBV7-2 and TRBJ2-3; D gene unclear. Germline-derived CDR1 and CDR2 are SGHTA and FQGNSA. There are 16 residues in the CDR3. Trimming removed 5 bases from V and 0 bases from J, with 15 bases in between. The CDR3 reads CASSKRLSSSTDTQYF. The DNA for the CDR3 is TGTGCCAGCAGCAAAAGGCTTTCCTCTAGCACAGATACGCAGTATTTT.